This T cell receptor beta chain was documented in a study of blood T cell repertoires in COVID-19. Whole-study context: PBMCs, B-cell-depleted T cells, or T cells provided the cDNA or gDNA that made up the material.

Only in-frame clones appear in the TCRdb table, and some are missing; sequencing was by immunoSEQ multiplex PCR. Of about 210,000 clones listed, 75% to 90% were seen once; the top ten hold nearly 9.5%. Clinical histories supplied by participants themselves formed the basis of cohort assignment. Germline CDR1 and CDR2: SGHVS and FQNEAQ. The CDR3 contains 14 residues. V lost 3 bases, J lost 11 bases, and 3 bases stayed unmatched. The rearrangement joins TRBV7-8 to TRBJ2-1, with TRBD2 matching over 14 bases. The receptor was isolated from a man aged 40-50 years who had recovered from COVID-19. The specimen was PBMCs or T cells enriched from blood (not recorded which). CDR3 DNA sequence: TGTGCCAGCAGCTTTGGGACTAGCGGGGGTCAGCAGTTCTTC. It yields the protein CASSFGTSGGQQFF.